A selection of T cell receptor beta chains follows, all from one sample in a study of cytomegalovirus exposure and HLA in healthy donors. TCRdb keeps only in-frame clones here, not all; method: immunoSEQ multiplex PCR. Of roughly 54,000 clones listed, about 73% are singletons. Input material: PBMCs. The source of these receptors is a woman between 55 and 75 years old in good health and CMV-seropositive. CDR3s include the opening cysteine and the closing phenylalanine or tryptophan. D genes are given only for firm matches. Size tells how often a clone was seen (once, few, many) or the class of an expanded clone, and some rows leave it out.

few,20,TRBJ1-1,TRBD1,TRBV4-1,TGCGCCAGCAGCTATCTTAACTCGGGACAGGTCACTCGTCAGCGCACTGAAGCTTTCTTT,CASSYLNSGQVTRQRTEAFF
NA,14,TRBJ2-3,NA,TRBV2,TGTGCTAGCAGTGCAATCAGCGGAACAGATACGCAGTATTTT,CASSAISGTDTQYF
NA,15,TRBJ1-2,TRBD1,TRBV9,TGTGCCAGCAGCGCTCGGACAGGGGGCGGCTATGGCTACACCTTC,CASSARTGGGYGYTF
NA,14,TRBJ2-7,TRBD2,TRBV5-5,TGTGCCAGCAGCTTGGAGCCGGGGAGGGACGAGCAGTACTTC,CASSLEPGRDEQYF
few,17,TRBJ2-3,TRBD2,TRBV13,TGTGCCAGCAGCTTACTAGCGGGGGGGCCTAGCACAGATACGCAGTATTTT,CASSLLAGGPSTDTQYF
NA,16,TRBJ2-7,NA,TRBV7-9,TGTGCCAGCAGCTTAGGTTCCCGAGACAGACAAAGGGAGCAGTACTTC,CASSLGSRDRQREQYF
NA,16,TRBJ2-5,TRBD2,TRBV2,TGTGCCAGCAGTAGACGGACTAGCGGGGGGGCTGAGACCCAGTACTTC,CASSRRTSGGAETQYF
NA,15,TRBJ1-1,NA,TRBV5-8,TGTGCCAGCAGCTTGGGGGGCAGGCCGAACACTGAAGCTTTCTTT,CASSLGGRPNTEAFF
few,13,TRBJ2-7,NA,TRBV15,TGTGCCACCAGCAGAGATCAGGAAGGCGAGCAGTACTTC,CATSRDQEGEQYF
NA,15,TRBJ1-1,NA,TRBV7-9,TGTGCCAGCAGCTTATGGGAGGGGATGAACACTGAAGCTTTCTTT,CASSLWEGMNTEAFF
NA,20,TRBJ1-5,TRBD1,TRBV12-5,TGTGCTAGTGGTCTATCTATAACCGGGACAGGGGAGATGGGCAATCAGCCCCAGCATTTT,CASGLSITGTGEMGNQPQHF